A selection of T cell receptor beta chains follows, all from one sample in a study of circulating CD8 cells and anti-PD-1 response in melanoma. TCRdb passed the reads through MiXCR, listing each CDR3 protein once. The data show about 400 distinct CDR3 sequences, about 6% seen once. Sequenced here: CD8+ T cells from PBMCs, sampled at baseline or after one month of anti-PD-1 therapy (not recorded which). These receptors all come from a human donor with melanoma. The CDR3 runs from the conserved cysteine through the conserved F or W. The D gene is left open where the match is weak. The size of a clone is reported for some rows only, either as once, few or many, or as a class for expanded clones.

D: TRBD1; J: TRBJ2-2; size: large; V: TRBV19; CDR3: CATTGQGNTGELFF; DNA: TGTGCCACCACGGGACAGGGGAACACCGGGGAGCTGTTTTTT
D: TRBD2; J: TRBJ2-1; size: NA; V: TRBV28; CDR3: CASTPTVWLAGDEQLF; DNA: TGTGCCAGCACCCCCACGGTGTGGTTAGCGGGAGATGAGCAGCTCTTC
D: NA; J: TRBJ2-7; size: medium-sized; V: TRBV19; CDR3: CASSKHFQAGYEQYF; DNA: TGTGCCAGTAGTAAACATTTCCAAGCCGGCTACGAGCAGTACTTC
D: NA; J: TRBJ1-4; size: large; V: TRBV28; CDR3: CASSSTKYNEKLFF; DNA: TGTGCCAGCAGTTCCACCAAGTATAATGAAAAACTGTTTTTT
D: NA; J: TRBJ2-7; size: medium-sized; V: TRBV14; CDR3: CASSLLDKKIAYEQYF; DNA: TGTGCCAGCAGCCTGCTGGATAAGAAAATAGCCTACGAGCAGTACTTC
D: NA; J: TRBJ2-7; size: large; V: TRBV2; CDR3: CASSHGAVSPGEQYF; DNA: TGTGCCAGCAGCCATGGGGCCGTCTCACCCGGGGAGCAGTACTTC
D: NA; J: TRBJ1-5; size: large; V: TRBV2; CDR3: CASSEWSSNQPQHF; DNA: TGTGCCAGCAGTGAGTGGAGTAGCAATCAGCCCCAGCATTTT
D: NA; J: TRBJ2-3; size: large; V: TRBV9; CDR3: CASSVTGEITDTQYF; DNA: TGTGCCAGCAGCGTAACCGGGGAGATCACAGATACGCAGTATTTT
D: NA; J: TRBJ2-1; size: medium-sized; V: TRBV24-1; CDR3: CATSGGTTSYNEQFF; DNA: TGTGCCACCAGTGGGGGGACAACTTCCTACAATGAGCAGTTCTTC
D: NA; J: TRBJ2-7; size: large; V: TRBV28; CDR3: CASSLSLLSTGSEYEQYF; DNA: TGTGCCAGCAGTTTATCCCTCCTCTCGACAGGTTCGGAGTACGAGCAGTACTTC
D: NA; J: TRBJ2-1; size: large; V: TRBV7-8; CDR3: CASSPTTEFSYNEQFF; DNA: TGTGCCAGCAGCCCGACGACTGAGTTCTCCTACAATGAGCAGTTCTTC
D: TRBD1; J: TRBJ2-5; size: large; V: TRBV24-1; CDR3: CATSDTDRGIPETQYF; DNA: TGTGCCACCAGTGATACGGACAGGGGGATCCCGGAGACCCAGTACTTC
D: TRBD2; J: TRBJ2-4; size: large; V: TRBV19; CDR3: CASSIEASGKNIQYF; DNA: TGTGCCAGTAGTATAGAGGCTAGCGGAAAAAACATTCAGTACTTC
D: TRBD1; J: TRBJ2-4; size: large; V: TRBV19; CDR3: CASIGDSRNIQYF; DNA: TGTGCCAGTATAGGGGACAGCCGAAACATTCAGTACTTC
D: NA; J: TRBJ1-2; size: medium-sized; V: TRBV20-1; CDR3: CSATHDTDYGYTF; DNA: TGCAGTGCAACTCATGACACCGACTATGGCTACACCTTC
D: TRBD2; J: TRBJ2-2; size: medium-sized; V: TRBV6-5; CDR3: CASSSPGTSSPGELFF; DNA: TGTGCCAGCAGTTCGCCCGGGACTAGTTCTCCCGGGGAGCTGTTTTTT
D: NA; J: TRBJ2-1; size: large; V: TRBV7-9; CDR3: CASSPWGGQRTYNEQFF; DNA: TGTGCCAGCAGCCCCTGGGGGGGACAGAGAACCTACAATGAGCAGTTCTTC
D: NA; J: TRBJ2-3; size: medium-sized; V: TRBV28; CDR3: CASSSRVGPDTQYF; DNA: TGTGCCAGCAGCTCAAGGGTGGGGCCAGATACGCAGTATTTT
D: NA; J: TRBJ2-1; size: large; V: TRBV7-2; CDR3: CASSSGSGAYNEQFF; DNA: TGTGCCAGCAGCTCCGGCTCGGGGGCCTACAATGAGCAGTTCTTC
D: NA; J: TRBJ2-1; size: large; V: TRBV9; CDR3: CASSFRALSEQFF; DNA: TGTGCCAGCAGCTTTCGGGCCCTATCGGAGCAGTTCTTC
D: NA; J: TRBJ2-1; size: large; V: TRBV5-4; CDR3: CASSLTFPGLGVDNEQFF; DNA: TGTGCCAGCAGCTTGACCTTCCCTGGTCTGGGTGTTGACAATGAGCAGTTCTTC
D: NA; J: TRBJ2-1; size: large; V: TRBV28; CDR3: CASGSQEVIRFNEQFF; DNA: TGTGCCAGCGGTTCCCAAGAGGTAATTAGGTTCAATGAGCAGTTCTTC
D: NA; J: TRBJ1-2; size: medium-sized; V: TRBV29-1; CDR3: CSVEDVGEPGYTF; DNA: TGCAGCGTTGAAGACGTAGGGGAGCCTGGCTACACCTTC
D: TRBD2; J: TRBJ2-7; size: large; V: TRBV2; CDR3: CASSGGLASGGYEQYF; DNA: TGTGCCAGCAGTGGAGGATTGGCCAGCGGGGGCTACGAGCAGTACTTC
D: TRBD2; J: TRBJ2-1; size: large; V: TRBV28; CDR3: CASSPLAGGRYNEQFF; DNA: TGTGCCAGCAGTCCCCTAGCGGGAGGACGTTACAATGAGCAGTTCTTC
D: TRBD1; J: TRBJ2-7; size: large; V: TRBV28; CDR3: CASSSLDRAYEQYF; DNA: TGTGCCAGCAGTTCTTTGGACAGGGCCTACGAGCAGTACTTC
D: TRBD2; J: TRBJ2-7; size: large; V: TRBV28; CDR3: CASSPYLAGGRYEQYF; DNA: TGTGCCAGCAGTCCCTATCTAGCGGGGGGGCGATACGAGCAGTACTTC
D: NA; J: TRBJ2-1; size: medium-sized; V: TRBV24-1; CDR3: CATSDLRGGEQFF; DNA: TGTGCCACCAGTGATTTGCGGGGAGGTGAGCAGTTCTTC
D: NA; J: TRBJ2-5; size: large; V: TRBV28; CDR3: CASREDGQETQYF; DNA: TGTGCCAGCAGAGAGGATGGTCAAGAGACCCAGTACTTC